This T cell receptor (beta chain) was found in a study of regulatory T cells in long-lasting Graves disease. The sample's time point: persistent/refractory GD, antithyroid drugs over 5 years with positive TRAb. After RNA was extracted from PBMCs, the TCR library was made from it. American Thyroid Association guidelines were used to diagnose Graves' disease. In the case of this clonotype: Its matching antigen is unknown.

The CDR3 totals 13 residues. Germline V CDR1 and CDR2: KGHSH, LQKENI. V shed 3 bases, J shed 4 bases, and the junction held 1 base outside the gene matches. The study's findings and limits: Possibly, accuracy suffered from the small sample size. Persistent Graves' patients showed a TCR diversity that was lower than that of newly diagnosed ones. TRBV28 was favored in persistent disease, as were TRBJ1-2 and TRBJ2-5.

According to the study, TCR beta libraries were built with iRepertoire HTBI primers and CDR3-region Arm-PCR. MiXCR, run by TCRdb on the multiplex PCR reads, gives a single entry per CDR3 protein. The data contain more than 350,000 distinct CDR3 sequences, roughly 21% of them singletons. The TCR originated in a female donor with Graves disease. The source material was peripheral blood mononuclear cells (PBMCs), sampled when the disease was refractory, from a patient treated with antithyroid drugs. The chain joins TRBV18 to TRBJ1-1; TRBD1 matches at 8 bases. CDR3 DNA sequence: TGTGCCAGCTCACCGACAGGGGCCACTGAAGCTTTCTTT. Its translation: CASSPTGATEAFF.